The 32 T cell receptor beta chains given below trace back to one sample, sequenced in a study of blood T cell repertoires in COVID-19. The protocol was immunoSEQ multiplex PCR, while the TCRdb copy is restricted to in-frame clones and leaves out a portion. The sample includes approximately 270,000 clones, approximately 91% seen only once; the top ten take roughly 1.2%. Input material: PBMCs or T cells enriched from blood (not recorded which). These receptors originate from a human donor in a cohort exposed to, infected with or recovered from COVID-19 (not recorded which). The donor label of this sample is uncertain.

The CDR3 DNA reads TGTGCCAGTAGCCTGGTCGGGACAGGGGTTAACGAGCAGTACTTC. The encoded protein is CASSLVGTGVNEQYF. This rearrangement joins TRBV19 to TRBJ2-7; TRBD1 matches 10 bases. The length of the CDR3 is 15 residues. Germline V gene lookup returns CDR1 LNHDA and CDR2 SQIVND (reference sequence). Trimming cost V 6 bases and J 5 bases; bases outside gene matches: 10.

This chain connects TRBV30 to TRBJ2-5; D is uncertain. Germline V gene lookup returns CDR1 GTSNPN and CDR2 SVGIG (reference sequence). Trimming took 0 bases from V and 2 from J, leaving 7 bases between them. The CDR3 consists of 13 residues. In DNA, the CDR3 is TGTGCCTGGAGTGTAGCCATGCAAGAGACCCAGTACTTC. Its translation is CAWSVAMQETQYF.

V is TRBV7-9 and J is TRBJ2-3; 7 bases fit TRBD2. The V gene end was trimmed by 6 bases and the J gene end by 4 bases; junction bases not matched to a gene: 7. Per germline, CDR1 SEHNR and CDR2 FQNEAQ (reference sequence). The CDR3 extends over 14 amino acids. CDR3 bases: TGTGCCAGCAGTCCCCAGGCGGGGGCAGATACGCAGTATTTT. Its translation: CASSPQAGADTQYF.

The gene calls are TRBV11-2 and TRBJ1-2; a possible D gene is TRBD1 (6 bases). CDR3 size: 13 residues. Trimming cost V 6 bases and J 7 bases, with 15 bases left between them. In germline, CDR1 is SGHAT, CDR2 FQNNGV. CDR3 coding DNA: TGTGCCAGCAGTCTAGACAGGCCGCGTGGCTACACCTTC. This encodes CASSLDRPRGYTF.

As DNA, the CDR3 is TGTGCCAGCAGCTTAGGAGGGCACGGCAAGAACACTGAAGCTTTCTTT. It codes for CASSLGGHGKNTEAFF. V and J are TRBV7-2 and TRBJ1-1; no clear D gene. The V gene lost 1 base and the J gene lost 1 base, with 13 bases spanning the gap. Germline-derived CDR1 and CDR2 are SGHTA and FQGNSA. The CDR3 contains 16 residues.

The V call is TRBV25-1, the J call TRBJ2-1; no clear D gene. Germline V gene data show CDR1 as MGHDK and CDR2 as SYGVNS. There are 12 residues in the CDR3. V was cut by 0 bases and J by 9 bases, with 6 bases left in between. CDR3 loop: CASSEYLSEQFF. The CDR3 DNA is TGTGCCAGCAGTGAATACCTTTCTGAGCAGTTCTTC.

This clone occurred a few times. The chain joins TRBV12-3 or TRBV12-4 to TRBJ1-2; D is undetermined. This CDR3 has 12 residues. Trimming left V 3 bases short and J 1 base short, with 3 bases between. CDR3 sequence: CASSFYNYGYTF. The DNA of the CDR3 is TGTGCCAGCAGTTTTTATAACTATGGCTACACCTTC.

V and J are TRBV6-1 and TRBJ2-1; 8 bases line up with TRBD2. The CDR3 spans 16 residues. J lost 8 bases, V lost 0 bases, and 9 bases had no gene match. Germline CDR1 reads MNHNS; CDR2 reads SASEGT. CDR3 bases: TGTGCCAGCAGTGAAGCGTTCCTAGCGGGTTCAGATGAGCAGTTCTTC. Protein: CASSEAFLAGSDEQFF.

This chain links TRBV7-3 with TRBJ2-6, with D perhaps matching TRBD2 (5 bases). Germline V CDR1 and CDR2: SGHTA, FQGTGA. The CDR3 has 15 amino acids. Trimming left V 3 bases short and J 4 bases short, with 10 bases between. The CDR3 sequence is CASSFAGSGANVLTF. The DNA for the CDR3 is TGTGCCAGCAGCTTTGCGGGTTCCGGGGCCAACGTCCTGACTTTC.

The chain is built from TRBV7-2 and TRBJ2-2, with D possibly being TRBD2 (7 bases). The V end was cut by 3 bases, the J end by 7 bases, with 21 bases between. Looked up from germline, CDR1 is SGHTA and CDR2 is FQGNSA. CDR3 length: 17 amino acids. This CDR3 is CASSFRSGGLSHGELFF. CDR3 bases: TGTGCCAGCAGCTTCCGGTCGGGGGGCCTCTCCCACGGGGAGCTGTTTTTT.

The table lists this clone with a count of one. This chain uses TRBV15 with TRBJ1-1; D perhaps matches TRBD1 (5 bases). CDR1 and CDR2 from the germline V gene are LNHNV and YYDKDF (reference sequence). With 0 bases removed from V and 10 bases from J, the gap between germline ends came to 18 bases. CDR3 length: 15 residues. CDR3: CATSRDRAGSNSAFF. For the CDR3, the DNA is TGTGCCACCAGCAGAGATCGTGCAGGGTCGAATTCAGCTTTCTTT. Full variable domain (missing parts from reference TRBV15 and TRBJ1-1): DAMVIQNPRYQVTQFGKPVTLSCSQTLNHNVMYWYQQKSSQAPKLLFHYYDKDFNNEADTPDNFQSRRPNTSFCFLDIRSPGLGDTAMYLCATSRDRAGSNSAFFGQGTRLTVV.

CDR3 nucleotides: TGTGCCAGCAGCGTAGCAGGCAGGGGGCCCACAGATACGCAGTATTTT. Its protein is CASSVAGRGPTDTQYF. This chain joins TRBV9 and TRBJ2-3; 8 bases map to TRBD1. This CDR3 spans 16 amino acids. Germline CDR1 SGDLS, CDR2 YYNGEE. Trimming took 0 bases from V and 2 from J; bases not matched to a gene: 5.

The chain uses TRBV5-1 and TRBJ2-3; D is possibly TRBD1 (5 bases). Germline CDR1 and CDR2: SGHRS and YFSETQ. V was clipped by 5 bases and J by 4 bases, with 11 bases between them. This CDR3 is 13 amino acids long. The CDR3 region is CASRQGVPDTQYF. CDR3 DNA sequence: TGCGCCAGCAGGCAGGGTGTCCCAGATACGCAGTATTTT. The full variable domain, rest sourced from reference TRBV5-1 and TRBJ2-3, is KAGVTQTPRYLIKTRGQQVTLSCSPISGHRSVSWYQQTPGQGLQFLFEYFSETQRNKGNFPGRFSGRQFSNSRSEMNVSTLELGDSALYLCASRQGVPDTQYFGPGTRLTVL.

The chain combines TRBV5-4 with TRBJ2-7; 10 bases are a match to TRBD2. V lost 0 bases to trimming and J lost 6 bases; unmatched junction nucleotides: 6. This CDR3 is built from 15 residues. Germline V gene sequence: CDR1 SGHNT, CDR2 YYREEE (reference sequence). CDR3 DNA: TGTGCCAGCAGCTTGGCAATAGCGGGGGGTGGCGAGCAGTACTTC. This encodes CASSLAIAGGGEQYF.

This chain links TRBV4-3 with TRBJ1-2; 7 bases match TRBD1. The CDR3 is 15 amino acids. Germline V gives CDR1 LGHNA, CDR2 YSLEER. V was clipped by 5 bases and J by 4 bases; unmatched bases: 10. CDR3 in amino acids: CASSILQGQPYGYTF. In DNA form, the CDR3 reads TGCGCCAGCAGCATCCTCCAGGGACAGCCCTATGGCTACACCTTC.

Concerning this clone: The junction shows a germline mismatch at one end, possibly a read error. The CDR3, as DNA: TGTGCCAGCACCTTAGTCGGGCGGGACAGGGGGTCTGTTGGCTACACCTTC. This encodes CASTLVGRDRGSVGYTF. The rearrangement uses TRBV11-2 and TRBJ1-2; 11 bases fit TRBD1. The CDR3 runs to 17 residues. The germline V gene has CDR1 SGHAT and CDR2 FQNNGV.

CDR3 in DNA: TGTGCCAGCAGCGCCGGGACTAGCGGGGGGGGTGCTGGCTACAATGAGCAGTTCTTC. The encoded protein is CASSAGTSGGGAGYNEQFF. The chain joins TRBV9 to TRBJ2-1; 16 nucleotides match TRBD2. Germline V CDR1 and CDR2: SGDLS, YYNGEE. The CDR3 has 19 residues. J was trimmed by 3 bases and V by 3 bases; bases with no gene match: 9. The entire variable domain, with the rest obtained from reference TRBV9 and TRBJ2-1, is as follows: DSGVTQTPKHLITATGQRVTLRCSPRSGDLSVYWYQQSLDQGLQFLIQYYNGEERAKGNILERFSAQQFPDLHSELNLSSLELGDSALYFCASSAGTSGGGAGYNEQFFGPGTRLTVL.

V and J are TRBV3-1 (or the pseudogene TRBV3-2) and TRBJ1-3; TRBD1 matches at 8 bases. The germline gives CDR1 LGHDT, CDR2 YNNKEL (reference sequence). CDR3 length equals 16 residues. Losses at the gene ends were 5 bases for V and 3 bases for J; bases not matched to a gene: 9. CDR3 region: CASSVRTGPGGNTIYF. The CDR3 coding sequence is TGTGCCAGCAGCGTCCGGACAGGGCCCGGTGGAAACACCATATATTTT.

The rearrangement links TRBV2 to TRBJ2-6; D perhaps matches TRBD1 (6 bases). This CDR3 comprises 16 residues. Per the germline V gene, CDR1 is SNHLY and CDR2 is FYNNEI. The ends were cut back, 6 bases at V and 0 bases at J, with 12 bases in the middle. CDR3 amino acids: CASRWTALSGANVLTF. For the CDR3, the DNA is TGTGCCAGCAGGTGGACAGCCCTCTCTGGGGCCAACGTCCTGACTTTC.

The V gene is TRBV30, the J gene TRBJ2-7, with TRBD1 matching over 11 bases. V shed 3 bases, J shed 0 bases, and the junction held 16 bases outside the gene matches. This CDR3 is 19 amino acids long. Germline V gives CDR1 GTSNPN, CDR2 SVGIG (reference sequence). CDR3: CAWRPIRDRGVSSSYEQYF. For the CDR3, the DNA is TGTGCCTGGAGGCCCATCCGGGACAGGGGGGTCTCGAGCTCCTACGAGCAGTACTTC.

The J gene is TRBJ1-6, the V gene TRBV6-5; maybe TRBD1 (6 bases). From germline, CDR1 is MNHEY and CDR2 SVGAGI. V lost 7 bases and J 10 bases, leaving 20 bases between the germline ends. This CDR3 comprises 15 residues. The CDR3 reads CASTFDGTGFSPLHF. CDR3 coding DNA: TGTGCCAGCACCTTCGACGGAACAGGGTTCTCACCCCTCCACTTT.

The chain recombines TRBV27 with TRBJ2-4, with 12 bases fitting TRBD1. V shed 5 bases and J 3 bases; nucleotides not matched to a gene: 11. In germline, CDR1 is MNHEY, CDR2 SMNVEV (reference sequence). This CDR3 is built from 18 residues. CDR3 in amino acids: CASSTRDRGHQGKNIQYF. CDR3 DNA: TGTGCCAGCAGTACCCGGGACAGGGGGCATCAGGGCAAAAACATTCAGTACTTC.

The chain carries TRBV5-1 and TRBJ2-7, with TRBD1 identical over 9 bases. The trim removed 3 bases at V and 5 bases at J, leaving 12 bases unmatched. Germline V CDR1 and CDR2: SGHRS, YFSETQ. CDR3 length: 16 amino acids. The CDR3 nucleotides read TGCGCCAGCAGCTCCGGGACAGGGAGGTCCTGGGACGAGCAGTACTTC. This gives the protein CASSSGTGRSWDEQYF.

The CDR3 sequence: CASSSLRGGGAHEQFF. DNA for the CDR3: TGTGCCAGCAGCTCCCTGCGCGGCGGGGGGGCCCATGAGCAGTTCTTC. This chain joins TRBV9 and TRBJ2-1; 9 nucleotides line up with TRBD2. V gave up 4 bases and J gave up 8 bases; unmatched junction bases: 13. CDR1 and CDR2 (germline): SGDLS, YYNGEE. The CDR3 contains 16 residues.

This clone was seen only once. For the CDR3, the DNA is TGTGCCAGCAGTTACGGCGGATCCAACACTGAAGCTTTCTTT. Its protein product is CASSYGGSNTEAFF. V and J are TRBV6-6 and TRBJ1-1; D uncertain. There are 14 residues in the CDR3. Trimming shortened V by 2 bases and J by 2 bases, and 9 bases separated the two germline ends. Looked up from germline, CDR1 is MNHNY and CDR2 is SVGAGI (reference sequence).

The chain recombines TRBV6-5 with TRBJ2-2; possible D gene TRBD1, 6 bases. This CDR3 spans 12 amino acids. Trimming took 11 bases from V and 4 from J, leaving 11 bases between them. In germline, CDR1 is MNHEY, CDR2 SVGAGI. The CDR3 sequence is CALMGATGELFF. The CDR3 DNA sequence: TGTGCCCTAATGGGGGCCACCGGGGAGCTGTTTTTT.

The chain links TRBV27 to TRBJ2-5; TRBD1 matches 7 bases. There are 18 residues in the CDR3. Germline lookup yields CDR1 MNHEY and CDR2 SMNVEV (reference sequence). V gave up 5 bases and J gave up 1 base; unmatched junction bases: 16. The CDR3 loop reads CASSPHSGIGGIQETQYF. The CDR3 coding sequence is TGTGCCAGCAGTCCCCACTCGGGAATAGGGGGCATCCAAGAGACCCAGTACTTC.

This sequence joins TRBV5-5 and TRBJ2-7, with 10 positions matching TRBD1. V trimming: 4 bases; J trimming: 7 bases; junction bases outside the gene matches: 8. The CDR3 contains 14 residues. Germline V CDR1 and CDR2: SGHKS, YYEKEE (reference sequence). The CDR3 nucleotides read TGTGCCAGCAGCCTGACAGGGGGCTATGGGGAGCAGTACTTC. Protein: CASSLTGGYGEQYF.

CDR3 in DNA: TGTGCCAGCAGCTTACAGGGGGCGAGGGGAAACACCATATATTTT. Its translation is CASSLQGARGNTIYF. The chain couples TRBV7-8 to TRBJ1-3, with TRBD1 identical over 8 bases. V shed 2 bases and J 4 bases; nucleotides not matched to a gene: 4. The germline CDR1 and CDR2 sequences are SGHVS and FQNEAQ. The CDR3 covers 15 residues. Variable domain in full (rest from reference TRBV7-8 and TRBJ1-3): GAGVSQSPRYKVAKRGQDVALRCDPISGHVSLFWYQQALGQGPEFLTYFQNEAQLDKSGLPSDRFFAERPEGSVSTLKIQRTQQEDSAVYLCASSLQGARGNTIYFGEGSWLTVV.

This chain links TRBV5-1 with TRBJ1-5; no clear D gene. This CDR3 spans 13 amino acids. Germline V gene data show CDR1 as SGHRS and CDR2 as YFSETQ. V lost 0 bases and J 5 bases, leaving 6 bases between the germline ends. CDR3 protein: CASSLGGDQPQHF. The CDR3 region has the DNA TGCGCCAGCAGCTTGGGCGGGGATCAGCCCCAGCATTTT.

The CDR3 DNA is TGCAGCGTTGACACAGGTAGCCAAGAGACCCAGTACTTC. Encoded protein: CSVDTGSQETQYF. The V call is TRBV29-1, the J call TRBJ2-5, with D perhaps matching TRBD1 (5 bases). Germline assignment: CDR1 SQVTM and CDR2 ANQGSEA. V dropped 3 bases and J dropped 1 base, with 9 bases sitting between them. The CDR3 runs 13 residues.

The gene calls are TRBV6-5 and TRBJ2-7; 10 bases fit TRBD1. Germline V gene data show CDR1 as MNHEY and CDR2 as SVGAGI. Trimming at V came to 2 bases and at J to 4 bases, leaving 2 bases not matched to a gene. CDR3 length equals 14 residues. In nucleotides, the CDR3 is TGTGCCAGCAGTTACGGGACAGGGGAATACGAGCAGTACTTC. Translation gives CASSYGTGEYEQYF.